The clone carrying this T cell receptor beta chain was observed a few times. Antigen: not known. TCRdb reprocessed the 5' RACE reads via MiXCR and lists one record per CDR3 protein. The sample records more than 400,000 distinct CDR3 sequences, around a sixth being singletons. The source of the sample is a study of T-cell memory formation after mild COVID-19. V dropped 4 bases and J dropped 0; count of bases not matched to a gene: 6. Looked up from germline, CDR1 is LGHNA and CDR2 is YSLEER. There are 17 residues in the CDR3. General study points: Whereas later expanders leaned CD4+, clones contracting day 15 to 85 showed a balanced CD4/CD8 makeup.

The chain carries TRBV4-3 and TRBJ2-1; TRBD2 aligns across 10 bases. The sample taken for sequencing was PBMCs or a T cell subset sorted from them (not recorded which). The TCR comes from an adult woman who had mild COVID-19 (a few samples of this study predate the infection). Cell type and time point are not known. The CDR3 nucleotides are TGCGCCAGCAGCCGCGTTGGACTAGCGGACTCCTACAATGAGCAGTTCTTC. Its protein product is CASSRVGLADSYNEQFF.